Shown below are 27 T cell receptor beta chains from a single sample sequenced in a study of blood T cell repertoires in COVID-19. The table came from immunoSEQ multiplex PCR; TCRdb's copy has only in-frame clones and leaves some out. This table has about 280,000 clones, 70% to 90% appearing once. Specimen: PBMCs or T cells enriched from blood (not recorded which). Source of these receptors: a woman in her sixties or seventies in a cohort exposed to, infected with or recovered from COVID-19 (not recorded which).

V gene TRBV6-1 combines with J gene TRBJ1-2, with TRBD1 as a possible D gene (5 bases). The CDR3 totals 12 residues. CDR1 and CDR2 (germline): MNHNS, SASEGT. The V and J ends lost 3 bases and 8 bases respectively, with 10 bases between them. CDR3 region: CASSDRARGYTF. The CDR3 nucleotides read TGTGCCAGCAGTGACAGGGCACGAGGCTACACCTTC.

The V call is TRBV28, the J call TRBJ2-7; 8 bases line up with TRBD1. CDR3 length: 13 residues. CDR1 and CDR2 (germline): MDHEN, SYDVKM. Losses at the gene ends were 8 bases for V and 4 bases for J; bases not matched to a gene: 7. The CDR3 coding sequence is TGTGCCAGCCAGGGGGCAACGTTATACGAGCAGTACTTC. Amino acids: CASQGATLYEQYF. The full variable domain, completed using reference TRBV28 and TRBJ2-7, is DVKVTQSSRYLVKRTGEKVFLECVQDMDHENMFWYRQDPGLGLRLIYFSYDVKMKEKGDIPEGYSVSREKKERFSLILESASTNQTSMYLCASQGATLYEQYFGPGTRLTVT.

The chain joins TRBV12-3 or TRBV12-4 to TRBJ2-7; no clear D gene. The CDR3 extends over 13 amino acids. V shed 5 bases and J shed 2 bases, with 10 bases lying between them. The CDR3 nucleotides read TGTGCCAGCAGTCCACGTCCAGCCTACGAGCAGTACTTC. This gives the protein CASSPRPAYEQYF.

The rearrangement uses TRBV5-1 and TRBJ2-1, with 7 bases fitting TRBD2. Germline values: CDR1 SGHRS, CDR2 YFSETQ. The CDR3 is made up of 14 amino acids. V lost 7 bases to trimming and J lost 1 base; unmatched junction nucleotides: 5. The CDR3 protein is CASAGVPSYNEQFF. CDR3 DNA sequence: TGCGCCAGCGCGGGGGTGCCGTCCTACAATGAGCAGTTCTTC.

V is TRBV5-1 and J is TRBJ2-7, with D perhaps matching TRBD1 (6 bases). Germline V gene data show CDR1 as SGHRS and CDR2 as YFSETQ. The CDR3 length is 13 residues. With 1 base removed from V and 3 bases from J, the gap between germline ends came to 8 bases. The CDR3 protein is CASSLQTGYEQYF. CDR3 bases: TGCGCCAGCAGCTTGCAGACAGGCTACGAGCAGTACTTC.

The CDR3 sequence is CASSLGGTALGNTIYF. DNA for the CDR3: TGTGCCAGCAGCTTGGGAGGAACGGCGTTAGGAAACACCATATATTTT. The rearrangement uses TRBV5-5 and TRBJ1-3; D is undetermined. V was shortened by 0 bases and J by 4 bases, with 14 bases between the two germline ends. The CDR3 sequence is 16 residues long. The germline V gene has CDR1 SGHKS and CDR2 YYEKEE (reference sequence).

This sequence joins TRBV2 and TRBJ1-1; the match to TRBD1 covers 9 bases. From germline, CDR1 is SNHLY and CDR2 FYNNEI. Germline trimming cut 4 bases from V and 10 bases from J; bases unmatched to any gene: 1. CDR3 length: 11 amino acids. CDR3 in DNA: TGTGCCAGCAGTGTGGACAGGGGAGCTTTCTTT. Amino acid sequence: CASSVDRGAFF.

The rearrangement links TRBV30 to TRBJ1-1; 8 bases are shared with TRBD1. Trimming cost V 0 bases and J 4 bases; bases outside gene matches: 4. The CDR3 has 14 amino acids. Germline V gene lookup returns CDR1 GTSNPN and CDR2 SVGIG (reference sequence). The DNA of the CDR3 is TGTGCCTGGAGTGTAGACAGGGGAAGCACTGAAGCTTTCTTT. Its protein product is CAWSVDRGSTEAFF.

The chain joins TRBV6-2 or TRBV6-3 to TRBJ1-5, with 7 bases fitting TRBD1. This CDR3 is built from 16 residues. The germline CDR1 and CDR2 sequences are MNHEY and SVGEGT. After removal of 2 bases from V and 6 bases from J, the junction contained 10 bases not matched to a gene. The CDR3 DNA reads as TGTGCCAGCAGTTACCTGACGACAGGGAAGATTCAGCCCCAGCATTTT. It translates to CASSYLTTGKIQPQHF.

The V and J genes are TRBV6-4 and TRBJ2-2; D may be TRBD1 (7 bases). The CDR3 runs to 14 residues. Trimming left V 7 bases short and J 3 bases short, with 12 bases between. CDR1 and CDR2 from the germline V gene are MRHNA and SNTAGT. The CDR3 DNA reads TGTGCCAGCAAACGCAGGGGGGACACCGGGGAGCTGTTTTTT. Translation gives CASKRRGDTGELFF.

V gene TRBV30 combines with J gene TRBJ1-4; 7 positions match TRBD1. CDR3 length: 15 residues. Germline CDR1 reads GTSNPN; CDR2 reads SVGIG (reference sequence). Losses at the gene ends were 3 bases for V and 3 bases for J; bases not matched to a gene: 7. CDR3 amino acids: CAWRINRGSNEKLFF. CDR3 sequence (DNA): TGTGCCTGGAGGATCAACAGGGGATCTAATGAAAAACTGTTTTTT. Full variable domain (rest looked up from reference TRBV30 and TRBJ1-4): SQTIHQWPATLVQPVGSPLSLECTVEGTSNPNLYWYRQAAGRGLQLLFYSVGIGQISSEVPQNLSASRPQDRQFILSSKKLLLSDSGFYLCAWRINRGSNEKLFFGSGTQLSVL.

The chain combines TRBV2 with TRBJ2-7; 8 bases map to TRBD2. The CDR3 has 12 residues. Germline V CDR1 and CDR2: SNHLY, FYNNEI. With 5 bases clipped from V and 6 bases from J, the junction kept 3 bases outside the gene matches. CDR3 DNA: TGTGCCAGCAGTAGCGGGGGAGGCGAGCAGTACTTC. Its protein is CASSSGGGEQYF.

This rearrangement joins TRBV28 to TRBJ2-1; 7 nucleotides align to TRBD2. Germline V gene sequence: CDR1 MDHEN, CDR2 SYDVKM. With 5 bases clipped from V and 3 bases from J, the junction kept 7 bases outside the gene matches. The CDR3 loop spans 15 amino acids. The CDR3 is CASSKAGTGYNEQFF. CDR3 DNA sequence: TGTGCCAGCAGTAAAGCGGGAACAGGCTACAATGAGCAGTTCTTC.

DNA for the CDR3: TGTGCCACCGCACAAACAGGGCGCACCGGGGAGCTGTTTTTT. Residues: CATAQTGRTGELFF. The chain is built from TRBV6-6 and TRBJ2-2, with D possibly being TRBD1 (6 bases). Germline V gene data show CDR1 as MNHNY and CDR2 as SVGAGI (reference sequence). The CDR3 is made up of 14 amino acids. V shed 10 bases and J shed 4 bases, with 16 bases lying between them.

The genes are TRBV5-1 and TRBJ2-1; 10 bases map to TRBD2. The CDR3 has 14 amino acids. V lost 4 bases, J lost 10 bases, and 8 bases stayed unmatched. Germline CDR1 reads SGHRS; CDR2 reads YFSETQ. As DNA, the CDR3 is TGCGCCAGCAGCCCTATAGCGGGGGGTTGGGAGCAGTTCTTC. Its translation is CASSPIAGGWEQFF.

J is TRBJ2-5 and V is TRBV24-1; 10 bases match TRBD1. Losses at the gene ends were 7 bases for V and 3 bases for J; bases not matched to a gene: 1. The germline gives CDR1 KGHDR, CDR2 SFDVKD. The length of the CDR3 is 13 residues. The CDR3, as DNA: TGTGCCACCAGGGGGACAGGGGAAGAGACCCAGTACTTC. Encoded protein: CATRGTGEETQYF.

The chain is built from TRBV24-1 and TRBJ2-1; possible D gene TRBD2, 6 bases. Trimming removed 1 base at V and 10 bases at J, with 19 bases between. The CDR3 spans 16 residues. The V gene's germline CDR1 is KGHDR and CDR2 SFDVKD. Written as DNA, the CDR3 is TGTGCCACCAGTGATTTTGGGGGGAGGTCGATTTCGGAGCAGTTCTTC. This sequence encodes CATSDFGGRSISEQFF.

This clone is a singleton in its sample. DNA of the CDR3: TGTGCCAGCAGCCAAAGGACAGGGCAGAACACTGAAGCTTTCTTT. Translation: CASSQRTGQNTEAFF. The chain recombines TRBV7-9 with TRBJ1-1; TRBD1 agrees at 8 bases. J was trimmed by 1 base and V by 5 bases; bases with no gene match: 6. The CDR3 length is 15 residues. Germline V gene data show CDR1 as SEHNR and CDR2 as FQNEAQ (reference sequence).

This clone was seen only once. V is TRBV24-1 and J is TRBJ2-5; 14 positions agree with TRBD2. Per the germline V gene, CDR1 is KGHDR and CDR2 is SFDVKD. CDR3 length equals 15 residues. Trimming took 9 bases from V and 4 from J; bases not matched to a gene: 6. CDR3 amino acids: CATGRLAGGGETQYF. CDR3 sequence (DNA): TGTGCCACCGGCAGACTAGCGGGAGGGGGAGAGACCCAGTACTTC.

This rearrangement joins TRBV6-2 or TRBV6-3 to TRBJ1-5, with 10 bases that match TRBD1. CDR1 MNHEY and CDR2 SVGEGT come from the germline V gene. The CDR3 is made up of 15 amino acids. Unmatched junction bases numbered 7, after V lost 5 bases and J lost 6 bases. CDR3 nucleotide sequence: TGTGCCAGCAGTATGACAGGGGGCCTTGGTCAGCCCCAGCATTTT. Amino acid sequence: CASSMTGGLGQPQHF.

V is TRBV5-4 and J is TRBJ2-1, with 8 bases aligning to TRBD2. The CDR3 contains 15 residues. Germline V gene data show CDR1 as SGHNT and CDR2 as YYREEE (reference sequence). Trimming at V came to 4 bases and at J to 2 bases, leaving 5 bases not matched to a gene. CDR3 in DNA: TGTGCCAGCAGCCGTAGCGGGATAACCTACAATGAGCAGTTCTTC. It encodes CASSRSGITYNEQFF.

The CDR3 coding sequence is TGTGCCACCAGTGATTTACCGGGACTAGCGGGAGGCACAGATACGCAGTATTTT. It specifies CATSDLPGLAGGTDTQYF. The chain has TRBV24-1 and TRBJ2-3; TRBD2 matches at 14 bases. The CDR3 loop spans 18 amino acids. Per germline, CDR1 KGHDR and CDR2 SFDVKD. V trimming: 1 base; J trimming: 1 base; junction bases outside the gene matches: 3.

The chain employs TRBV28 and TRBJ1-1; D might be TRBD1 (6 bases). CDR1 and CDR2 from the germline V gene are MDHEN and SYDVKM. The CDR3 sequence is 12 residues long. The ends were cut back, 6 bases at V and 11 bases at J, with 16 bases in the middle. This CDR3 is CASRDFTGSAFF. Here the CDR3 DNA reads TGTGCCAGCAGGGACTTTACAGGGTCGGCTTTCTTT.

J is TRBJ1-3 and V is TRBV7-9; the D is unclear. The CDR3 covers 15 residues. Trimming removed 1 base at V and 8 bases at J, with 15 bases between. CDR1 is SEHNR, CDR2 FQNEAQ, per germline (reference sequence). CDR3: CASSLGRRRWDTIYF. CDR3 coding DNA: TGTGCCAGCAGCTTAGGCAGGAGGCGATGGGACACCATATATTTT.

The DNA of the CDR3 is TGTGCCAGCAATTTGGGGACAGGAAAGACCGGGGAGCTGTTTTTT. Protein sequence: CASNLGTGKTGELFF. The genes are TRBV28 and TRBJ2-2, with 8 nucleotides matching TRBD1. The germline gives CDR1 MDHEN, CDR2 SYDVKM. Trimming cost V 7 bases and J 5 bases; bases outside gene matches: 9. The CDR3 consists of 15 residues.

The chain has TRBV6-5 and TRBJ1-3, with D perhaps matching TRBD1 (6 bases). CDR1 and CDR2 (germline): MNHEY, SVGAGI. The CDR3 loop spans 14 amino acids. V dropped 10 bases and J dropped 4 bases, with 17 bases sitting between them. The CDR3 DNA is TGTGCCACCGCGACCGGACAGAACGGAAACACCATATATTTT. Amino acids: CATATGQNGNTIYF.

The gene calls are TRBV10-1 and TRBJ2-3, with 7 positions matching TRBD2. The V and J ends lost 5 bases and 3 bases, in that order; junction bases with no gene match: 8. This CDR3 contains 15 residues. Germline CDR1 WNHNN, CDR2 SYGVQD (reference sequence). The CDR3 spells CASSYGLVATDTQYF. For the CDR3, the DNA is TGCGCCAGCAGTTACGGACTAGTGGCGACAGATACGCAGTATTTT.